The entry below describes one TCR beta chain. Per the germline V gene, CDR1 is SGHTA and CDR2 is FQGNSA. Losses at the gene ends were 5 bases for V and 7 bases for J; bases not matched to a gene: 7. This CDR3 spans 15 amino acids. The record originates from a study of blood T cell repertoires in COVID-19. Study-wide background: PBMCs, B-cell-depleted T cells, or T cells were the source of the cDNA or gDNA that made up the material.

Original processing notes: Amplification with reference gene primers provided the estimates of nucleated cell counts. Produced via immunoSEQ multiplex PCR; TCRdb's table is partial and in-frame only. V and J calls plus clone size are reproduced from that table; the DNA served to infer D and trimming. This sample has just under 80,000 clones, with approximately 85% found just once. The TCR sequence derives from a human donor in a cohort sampled during active COVID-19. Source material: peripheral blood. The V call is TRBV7-2, the J call TRBJ2-1; 11 bases match TRBD1. The CDR3 DNA reads TGTGCCAGCAGCCTGGGACAGGGGGGCGGTAATGAGCAGTTCTTC. This codes for CASSLGQGGGNEQFF.